This TCR beta chain was documented in a study of cytomegalovirus exposure and HLA in healthy donors. PCR employed 60 Vbeta and 13 Jbeta primers. Generated by immunoSEQ multiplex PCR, the TCRdb table keeps only in-frame clones and is missing some. The data hold 150,000 to 200,000 clones, with roughly 80% observed a single time. The source is a woman in her 30s in good health and CMV-seronegative. Material: PBMCs.

The CDR3 nucleotides read TGCAGTGCTGGACAGGGTGAAGCTTTCTTT. This encodes CSAGQGEAFF. V gene TRBV20-1 combines with J gene TRBJ1-1; 8 nucleotides align to TRBD1. V lost 5 bases and J lost 7; bases outside the gene matches: 0. This CDR3 is 10 amino acids long. CDR1 DFQATT and CDR2 SNEGSKA come from the germline V gene (reference sequence).